The clone carrying this T cell receptor beta chain has just a few counts. Its specificity is unknown. What was sequenced were expressed TCRB transcripts, since all of the isolated RNA had been reverse transcribed. Mean read depth for naive, central memory and regulatory T cell samples was 3 million to 4.5 million reads. Measured with immunoSEQ multiplex PCR; TCRdb has only the in-frame clones, and not every one. This sample yields a few hundred thousand clones, of which around 24% are seen a single time; roughly 0.011% belongs to the top ten. These data belong to a study of beta chain features in type 1 diabetes. Study-level findings and limits: Relative to healthy donors, patients appeared to have naive, central memory and Treg TCRB repertoires that were more similar. Moderate yet significant TCRB CDR3 shortening was seen in Type 1 diabetes patients in all four CD4+ subsets.

Deletions cut 2 bases from V and 5 bases from J, with 15 bases between. The germline CDR1 and CDR2 sequences are GTSNPN and SVGIG (reference sequence). The CDR3 extends over 14 amino acids. Staining for CD45RO/CCR7/CD25/CD127/CD95/CD27 allowed sorting of CD4+ naive, central memory, regulatory and stem cell-like memory cells. Purities over 98% were achieved in all sorted populations. This clonotype was obtained from a woman aged 25-40 years with type 1 diabetes. This chain connects TRBV30 to TRBJ2-5, with D perhaps matching TRBD2 (5 bases). The sequencing input was naive CD4+ T cells from blood. CDR3 sequence: CAWSSYGLPETQYF. The CDR3, as DNA: TGTGCCTGGAGTAGCTACGGACTTCCCGAGACCCAGTACTTC.